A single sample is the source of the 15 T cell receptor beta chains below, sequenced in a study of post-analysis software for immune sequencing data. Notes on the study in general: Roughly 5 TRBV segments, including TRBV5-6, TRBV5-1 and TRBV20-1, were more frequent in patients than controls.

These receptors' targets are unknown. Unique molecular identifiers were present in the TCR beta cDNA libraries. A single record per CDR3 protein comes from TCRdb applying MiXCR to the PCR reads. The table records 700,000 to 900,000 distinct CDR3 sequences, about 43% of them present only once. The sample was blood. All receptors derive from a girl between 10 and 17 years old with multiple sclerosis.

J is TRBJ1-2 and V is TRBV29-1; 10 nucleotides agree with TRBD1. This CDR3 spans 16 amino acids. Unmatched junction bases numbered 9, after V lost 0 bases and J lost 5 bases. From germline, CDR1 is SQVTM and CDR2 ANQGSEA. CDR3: CSVEDWRDRGGYGYTF. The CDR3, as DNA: TGCAGCGTTGAAGATTGGCGGGACAGGGGAGGATATGGCTACACCTTC.

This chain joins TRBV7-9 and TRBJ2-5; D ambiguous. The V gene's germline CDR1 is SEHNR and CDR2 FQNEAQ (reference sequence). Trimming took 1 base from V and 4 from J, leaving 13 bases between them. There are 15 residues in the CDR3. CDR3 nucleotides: TGTGCCAGCAGCTTAGGCGAGATTTGGGGAGAGACCCAGTACTTC. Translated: CASSLGEIWGETQYF.

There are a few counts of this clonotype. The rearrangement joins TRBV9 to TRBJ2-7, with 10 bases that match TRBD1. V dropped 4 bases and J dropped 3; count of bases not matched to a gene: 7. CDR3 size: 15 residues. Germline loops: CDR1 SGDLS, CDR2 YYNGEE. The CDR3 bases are TGTGCCAGCAGCTTACAGGGACAGGGGTTCTACGAGCAGTACTTC. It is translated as CASSLQGQGFYEQYF.

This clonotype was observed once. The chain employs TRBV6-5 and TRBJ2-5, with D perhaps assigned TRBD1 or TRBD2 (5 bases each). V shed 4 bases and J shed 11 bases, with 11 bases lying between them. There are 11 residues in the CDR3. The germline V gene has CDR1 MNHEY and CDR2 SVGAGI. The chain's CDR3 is CASSWGCEQYF. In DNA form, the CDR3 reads TGTGCCAGCAGTTGGGGGTGTGAGCAGTACTTC.

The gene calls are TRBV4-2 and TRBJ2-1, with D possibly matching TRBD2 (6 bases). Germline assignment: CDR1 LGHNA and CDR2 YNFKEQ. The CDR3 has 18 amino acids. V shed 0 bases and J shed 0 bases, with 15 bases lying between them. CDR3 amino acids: CASSQEGRLVSSYNEQFF. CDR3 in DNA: TGTGCCAGCAGCCAAGAGGGAAGACTAGTGAGCTCCTACAATGAGCAGTTCTTC.

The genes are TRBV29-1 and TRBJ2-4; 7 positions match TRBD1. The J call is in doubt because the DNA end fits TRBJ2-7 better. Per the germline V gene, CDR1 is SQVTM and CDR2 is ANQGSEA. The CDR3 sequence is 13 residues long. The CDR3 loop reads CSVPGTESYEQYF. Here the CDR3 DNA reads TGCAGCGTTCCCGGGACAGAGTCCTACGAGCAGTACTTC.

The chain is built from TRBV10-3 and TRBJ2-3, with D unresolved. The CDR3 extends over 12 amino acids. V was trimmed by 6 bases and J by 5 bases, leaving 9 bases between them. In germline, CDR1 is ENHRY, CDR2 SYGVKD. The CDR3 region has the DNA TGTGCCATCAGCGAAGAGGAAGATACGCAGTATTTT. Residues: CAISEEEDTQYF.

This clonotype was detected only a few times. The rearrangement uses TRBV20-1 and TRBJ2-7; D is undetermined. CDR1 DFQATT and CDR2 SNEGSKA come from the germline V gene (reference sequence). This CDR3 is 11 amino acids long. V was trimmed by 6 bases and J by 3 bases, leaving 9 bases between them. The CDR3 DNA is TGCAGTGCGGGGAAGGTCTACGAGCAGTACTTC. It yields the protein CSAGKVYEQYF.

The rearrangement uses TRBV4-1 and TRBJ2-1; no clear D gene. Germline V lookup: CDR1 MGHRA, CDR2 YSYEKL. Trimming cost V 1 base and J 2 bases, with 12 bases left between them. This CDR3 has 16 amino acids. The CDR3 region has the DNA TGCGCCAGCAGCCAAGGGACGCGTCAAACCTACAATGAGCAGTTCTTC. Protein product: CASSQGTRQTYNEQFF.

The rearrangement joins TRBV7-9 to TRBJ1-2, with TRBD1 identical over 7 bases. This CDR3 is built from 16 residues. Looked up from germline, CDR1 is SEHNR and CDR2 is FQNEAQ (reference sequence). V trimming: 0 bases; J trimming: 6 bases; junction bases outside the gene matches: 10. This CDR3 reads CASSLATGTVLDGYTF. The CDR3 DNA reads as TGTGCCAGCAGCTTAGCTACCGGGACAGTACTCGATGGCTACACCTTC. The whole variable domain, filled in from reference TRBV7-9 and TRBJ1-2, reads DTGVSQNPRHKITKRGQNVTFRCDPISEHNRLYWYRQTLGQGPEFLTYFQNEAQLEKSRLLSDRFSAERPKGSFSTLEIQRTEQGDSAMYLCASSLATGTVLDGYTFGSGTRLTVV.

CDR3 DNA sequence: TGTGCCAGCAGTGAACCCCTGCGGGAGGGCTACGAGCAGTACTTC. Protein product: CASSEPLREGYEQYF. The rearrangement joins TRBV2 to TRBJ2-7; 9 bases line up with TRBD2. Germline V lookup: CDR1 SNHLY, CDR2 FYNNEI. CDR3 length: 15 amino acids. V lost 2 bases to trimming and J lost 3 bases; unmatched junction nucleotides: 5.

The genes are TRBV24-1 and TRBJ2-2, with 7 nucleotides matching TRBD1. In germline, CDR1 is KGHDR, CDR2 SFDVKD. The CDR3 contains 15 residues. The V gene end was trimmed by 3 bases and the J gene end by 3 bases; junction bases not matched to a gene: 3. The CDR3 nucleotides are TGTGCCACCAGTGATCGCGGACAGGACACCGGGGAGCTGTTTTTT. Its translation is CATSDRGQDTGELFF.

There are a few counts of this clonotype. Here the CDR3 reads CATSRDGAGDNYGYTF. Here the CDR3 DNA reads TGTGCCACCAGCAGAGATGGGGCAGGAGACAACTATGGCTACACCTTC. This sequence joins TRBV15 and TRBJ1-2; TRBD1 is a possible D gene (5 bases). This CDR3 contains 16 residues. Trimming stripped 0 bases from V and 2 bases from J, with 13 bases between. Germline CDR1 is LNHNV and CDR2 is YYDKDF (reference sequence). Using reference TRBV15 and TRBJ1-2 for the parts outside the CDR3, the full variable domain is DAMVIQNPRYQVTQFGKPVTLSCSQTLNHNVMYWYQQKSSQAPKLLFHYYDKDFNNEADTPDNFQSRRPNTSFCFLDIRSPGLGDTAMYLCATSRDGAGDNYGYTFGSGTRLTVV.

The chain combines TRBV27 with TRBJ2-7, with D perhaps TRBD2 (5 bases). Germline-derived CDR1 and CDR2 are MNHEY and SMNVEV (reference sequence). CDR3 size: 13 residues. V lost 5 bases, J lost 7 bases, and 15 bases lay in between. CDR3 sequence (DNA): TGTGCCAGCAGTGATACTAGTAACTTGGAGCAGTACTTC. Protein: CASSDTSNLEQYF.

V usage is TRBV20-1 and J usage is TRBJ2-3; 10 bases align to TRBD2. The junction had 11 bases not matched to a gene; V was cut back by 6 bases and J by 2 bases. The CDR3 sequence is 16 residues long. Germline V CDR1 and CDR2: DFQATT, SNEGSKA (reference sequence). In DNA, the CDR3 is TGCAGTGCCAAAAAAGCGGGAGGGCCGAACACAGATACGCAGTATTTT. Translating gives CSAKKAGGPNTDTQYF.